The 30 T cell receptor beta chains below come from one sample, sequenced in a study of T cell responses to AZD1222 COVID-19 vaccine. Sequenced by immunoSEQ multiplex PCR; TCRdb stores in-frame clones only, minus some. The table records 150,000 to 200,000 clones, roughly 93% of them present only once. Sample: peripheral blood, taken on day 0 of AZD1222 vaccination. The receptors shown here come from an adult in good health.

V usage is TRBV3-1 (or the pseudogene TRBV3-2) and J usage is TRBJ1-6; 7 bases fit TRBD1. Per the germline V gene, CDR1 is LGHDT and CDR2 is YNNKEL (reference sequence). This CDR3 is 13 amino acids long. V lost 4 bases, J lost 6 bases, and 0 bases stayed unmatched. The CDR3, as DNA: TGTGCCAGCAGCCGACAGGGTAATTCACCCCTCCACTTT. This translates into CASSRQGNSPLHF.

The V gene is TRBV7-9, the J gene TRBJ2-2, with 13 bases that match TRBD2. The CDR3 is made up of 18 amino acids. Losses at the gene ends were 8 bases for V and 4 bases for J; bases not matched to a gene: 13. The germline gives CDR1 SEHNR, CDR2 FQNEAQ (reference sequence). CDR3 amino acids: CASLSRTSGGPRTGELFF. CDR3 DNA: TGTGCCAGCCTCTCCCGGACTAGCGGGGGCCCCCGCACCGGGGAGCTGTTTTTT.

The gene calls are TRBV4-1 and TRBJ1-6; D uncertain. The germline V and J ends were trimmed by 7 bases and 3 bases, with 10 bases remaining between them. The CDR3 is 14 amino acids. Per germline, CDR1 MGHRA and CDR2 YSYEKL. The CDR3 DNA reads TGCGCCAGCACGGAGGGTAACTATAATTCACCCCTCCACTTT. Protein: CASTEGNYNSPLHF.

The chain carries TRBV18 and TRBJ2-2; TRBD2 aligns across 13 bases. CDR1 and CDR2 (germline): KGHSH, LQKENI. V gave up 4 bases and J gave up 7 bases; unmatched junction bases: 12. There are 18 residues in the CDR3. The CDR3 sequence: CASSQAGTSGIKNGELFF. The CDR3 coding sequence is TGTGCCAGCTCACAAGCCGGGACTAGCGGGATCAAGAACGGGGAGCTGTTTTTT.

As for this clone: One junction end disagrees with the germline gene, perhaps due to a read error. The chain links TRBV2 to TRBJ1-5; no definite D call. The CDR3 length is 13 residues. Germline V lookup: CDR1 SNHLY, CDR2 FYNNEI. The CDR3 protein is CASNEGRNQPQHF. In nucleotides, the CDR3 is TGTGCCAGCAATGAAGGGCGTAACCAGCCCCAGCATTTT.

The V call is TRBV7-2, the J call TRBJ2-3; a weak D match, TRBD2 (5 bases). There are 14 residues in the CDR3. Per germline, CDR1 SGHTA and CDR2 FQGNSA. V shed 5 bases and J shed 1 base, with 10 bases lying between them. In nucleotides, the CDR3 is TGTGCCAGCAGCCTCGGGGTAGGCACAGATACGCAGTATTTT. The encoded protein is CASSLGVGTDTQYF.

This clone was detected a few times. The chain links TRBV29-1 to TRBJ1-2; the D gene is possibly TRBD1 (6 bases). The V gene's germline CDR1 is SQVTM and CDR2 ANQGSEA. The ends were cut back, 4 bases at V and 1 base at J, with 10 bases in the middle. The CDR3 is 13 residues long. This CDR3 is CSVGQVVNYGYTF. CDR3 bases: TGCAGCGTTGGACAGGTAGTTAACTATGGCTACACCTTC.

V and J are TRBV28 and TRBJ1-3; 8 bases are shared with TRBD1. Germline loops: CDR1 MDHEN, CDR2 SYDVKM. V was clipped by 3 bases and J by 4 bases; unmatched bases: 17. The CDR3 has 19 amino acids. For the CDR3, the DNA is TGTGCCAGCAGTTTGACCCACATCTTCCGGGGACAGGTGGGAAACACCATATATTTT. Protein: CASSLTHIFRGQVGNTIYF.

The J gene is TRBJ2-7, the V gene TRBV3-1 (or the pseudogene TRBV3-2); the D is unclear. This CDR3 contains 12 residues. Germline assignment: CDR1 LGHDT and CDR2 YNNKEL (reference sequence). The germline V and J ends were trimmed by 0 bases and 3 bases, with 3 bases remaining between them. The CDR3 DNA is TGTGCCAGCAGCCAAGACTACTACGAGCAGTACTTC. Residues: CASSQDYYEQYF.

The genes are TRBV23-1 and TRBJ1-1; D is ambiguous. TRBV23-1 is an open reading frame, and its role is uncertain. The CDR3 contains 14 residues. V was pared by 8 bases and J by 0 bases, with 13 bases between. CDR3 coding DNA: TGCGCCAGCTATCAAGCGGGGATGAACACTGAAGCTTTCTTT. Translated, it gives CASYQAGMNTEAFF.

In DNA, the CDR3 is TGTGCCAGCAGCCCTGAGCCACTAGCGGGAACCACAGATACGCAGTATTTT. This translates into CASSPEPLAGTTDTQYF. The chain recombines TRBV7-8 with TRBJ2-3; 10 bases are shared with TRBD2. The CDR3 consists of 17 residues. Germline CDR1 is SGHVS and CDR2 is FQNEAQ. J gave up 2 bases and V 5 bases, and 10 bases lay outside the gene matches.

The chain is built from TRBV10-2 and TRBJ2-1; D tentatively fits TRBD1 or TRBD2 (5 bases each). CDR1 and CDR2 from the germline V gene are WSHSY and SAAADI. The CDR3 consists of 12 residues. V lost 2 bases and J lost 6, with 5 bases in between. DNA of the CDR3: TGCGCCAGCAGTGAGGGGGGCAATGAGCAGTTCTTC. Protein sequence: CASSEGGNEQFF.

The genes are TRBV5-1 and TRBJ2-2, with TRBD2 identical over 8 bases. V was clipped by 0 bases and J by 4 bases; unmatched bases: 11. The germline V gene encodes CDR1 SGHRS and CDR2 YFSETQ. The CDR3 is 18 amino acids. The CDR3 region is CASSLAQTGGRLTGELFF. The CDR3 nucleotides read TGCGCCAGCAGCTTGGCGCAAACGGGCGGGAGGCTCACCGGGGAGCTGTTTTTT.

The V gene is TRBV10-2, the J gene TRBJ2-1; D is uncertain. Trimming cost V 10 bases and J 0 bases, with 10 bases left between them. Looked up from germline, CDR1 is WSHSY and CDR2 is SAAADI. This CDR3 is built from 13 residues. The CDR3 is CATGSSSYNEQFF. As DNA, the CDR3 is TGCGCCACTGGGTCTAGCTCCTACAATGAGCAGTTCTTC.

The V gene is TRBV10-3, the J gene TRBJ2-5; D remains unclear. Trimming left V 0 bases short and J 5 bases short, with 10 bases between. Per the germline V gene, CDR1 is ENHRY and CDR2 is SYGVKD. The CDR3 runs to 14 residues. The CDR3 DNA reads as TGTGCCATCAGTGAGTCTAGTAAGTTCGAGACCCAGTACTTC. It yields the protein CAISESSKFETQYF.

The CDR3 reads CSVRQGTGPQHF. CDR3 DNA sequence: TGCAGCGTGAGACAGGGTACAGGGCCCCAGCATTTT. This chain uses TRBV29-1 with TRBJ1-5, with 7 bases aligning to TRBD1. Germline CDR1 and CDR2: SQVTM and ANQGSEA. The CDR3 is 12 amino acids. V shed 6 bases, J shed 9 bases, and the junction held 8 bases outside the gene matches. The variable domain in full, completed from reference TRBV29-1 and TRBJ1-5, reads SAVISQKPSRDICQRGTSLTIQCQVDSQVTMMFWYRQQPGQSLTLIATANQGSEATYESGFVIDKFPISRPNLTFSTLTVSNMSPEDSSIYLCSVRQGTGPQHFGDGTRLSIL.

CDR3 region: CASSLGTGVSNQPQHF. In DNA form, the CDR3 reads TGTGCCAGCTCACTTGGGACAGGGGTGAGCAATCAGCCCCAGCATTTT. The V and J genes are TRBV18 and TRBJ1-5; TRBD1 aligns across 10 bases. Per germline, CDR1 KGHSH and CDR2 LQKENI. Trimming took 4 bases from V and 1 from J; bases not matched to a gene: 4. The CDR3 spans 16 residues.

The rearrangement uses TRBV5-1 and TRBJ2-3; 13 bases are shared with TRBD2. The CDR3 consists of 19 residues. V trimming: 4 bases; J trimming: 0 bases; junction bases outside the gene matches: 11. Germline V lookup: CDR1 SGHRS, CDR2 YFSETQ. The CDR3 DNA is TGCGCCAGCAGCCCGGAAGGGACTAGCGGGGACCCAAGCACAGATACGCAGTATTTT. This translates into CASSPEGTSGDPSTDTQYF.

The chain uses TRBV5-6 and TRBJ2-1, with 12 bases identical to TRBD2. The CDR3 is made up of 17 amino acids. CDR1 and CDR2 from the germline V gene are SGHDT and YYEEEE. V shed 4 bases, J shed 9 bases, and the junction held 14 bases outside the gene matches. Here the CDR3 reads CASSEPSGGDRDGEQFF. CDR3 bases: TGTGCCAGCAGCGAACCTAGCGGGGGGGACCGCGACGGTGAGCAGTTCTTC.

V gene TRBV5-4 combines with J gene TRBJ2-3; D is unresolved. There are 14 residues in the CDR3. Between the trimmed V and J ends, which lost 2 bases and 5 bases, there was a span of 12 bases. Per germline, CDR1 SGHNT and CDR2 YYREEE (reference sequence). This chain's CDR3 is CASSFSSRGDTQYF. The DNA for the CDR3 is TGTGCCAGCAGCTTCTCGAGCCGTGGAGATACGCAGTATTTT.

The J gene is TRBJ2-2, the V gene TRBV5-1; the match to TRBD1 covers 7 bases. In germline, CDR1 is SGHRS, CDR2 YFSETQ. With 5 bases clipped from V and 7 bases from J, the junction kept 5 bases outside the gene matches. The CDR3 covers 13 residues. The CDR3 protein is CASRGTVVGELFF. The DNA of the CDR3 is TGCGCCAGCAGGGGGACAGTGGTCGGGGAGCTGTTTTTT.

The chain links TRBV2 to TRBJ1-6; D might be TRBD1 (5 bases). The V gene lost 6 bases and the J gene lost 9 bases, with 18 bases spanning the gap. This CDR3 contains 15 residues. In germline, CDR1 is SNHLY, CDR2 FYNNEI. The CDR3 loop reads CASSLSGGMGSPLHF. CDR3 nucleotide sequence: TGTGCCAGCAGCCTATCCGGGGGAATGGGTTCACCCCTCCACTTT.

The gene calls are TRBV6-5 and TRBJ2-7; 8 positions match TRBD1. Germline assignment: CDR1 MNHEY and CDR2 SVGAGI. CDR3 length: 14 residues. The junction had 6 bases not matched to a gene; V was cut back by 6 bases and J by 2 bases. CDR3 loop: CASRWEQGAYEQYF. As DNA, the CDR3 is TGTGCCAGCAGATGGGAACAGGGGGCCTACGAGCAGTACTTC.

V is TRBV5-1 and J is TRBJ1-2, with 7 nucleotides matching TRBD1. Germline lookup yields CDR1 SGHRS and CDR2 YFSETQ. This CDR3 has 18 amino acids. With V trimmed by 3 bases and J by 4 bases, 18 bases remained unmatched. In nucleotides, the CDR3 is TGCGCCAGCAGCTCCACACAGGGGTCTCTTATTACGCTCTATGGCTACACCTTC. Protein sequence: CASSSTQGSLITLYGYTF.

This chain joins TRBV27 and TRBJ2-7, with 11 nucleotides matching TRBD1. The V and J ends lost 6 bases and 1 base, in that order; junction bases with no gene match: 8. Germline loops: CDR1 MNHEY, CDR2 SMNVEV (reference sequence). This CDR3 contains 16 residues. CDR3 in DNA: TGTGCCAGCAGAAGGGCGGACAGGGGGCTTTCCTACGAGCAGTACTTC. Its translation: CASRRADRGLSYEQYF.

The chain has TRBV29-1 and TRBJ1-2; D call uncertain. The germline V gene encodes CDR1 SQVTM and CDR2 ANQGSEA. Trimming took 4 bases from V and 8 from J, leaving 14 bases between them. There are 12 residues in the CDR3. CDR3 sequence: CSVVHGPYGYTF. CDR3 in DNA: TGCAGCGTTGTACACGGTCCTTACGGCTACACCTTC.

The chain recombines TRBV30 with TRBJ1-4; 7 positions agree with TRBD1. The V and J ends lost 3 bases and 4 bases, in that order; junction bases with no gene match: 8. Germline loops: CDR1 GTSNPN, CDR2 SVGIG (reference sequence). The CDR3 is 15 residues long. The CDR3 reads CAWSLAGDSNEKLFF. Here the CDR3 DNA reads TGTGCCTGGAGCCTAGCGGGGGACAGTAATGAAAAACTGTTTTTT.

The rearrangement links TRBV12-1 to TRBJ1-4. TRBV12-1 is reported as a pseudogene. This CDR3 contains 17 residues. The CDR3 here is CASSFLGLPGTNEKLFF. The CDR3 nucleotides are TGTGCCAGCAGCTTTTTGGGCCTACCTGGGACCAATGAAAAACTGTTTTTT.

V and J are TRBV3-1 (or the pseudogene TRBV3-2) and TRBJ1-1, with TRBD1 identical over 7 bases. The germline CDR1 and CDR2 sequences are LGHDT and YNNKEL (reference sequence). The V segment lost 3 bases and the J segment 3 bases; nucleotides outside the gene matches: 4. The CDR3 is 14 residues long. In DNA form, the CDR3 reads TGTGCCAGCAGCCAGGGGGGACAGTACACTGAAGCTTTCTTT. Amino acids: CASSQGGQYTEAFF.

This clone came up once. The chain joins TRBV11-2 to TRBJ1-1, with D unclear. This CDR3 comprises 12 residues. The V and J ends lost 4 bases and 0 bases respectively, with 3 bases between them. Per germline, CDR1 SGHAT and CDR2 FQNNGV. The CDR3: CASSSMNTEAFF. CDR3 DNA: TGTGCCAGCAGCTCTATGAACACTGAAGCTTTCTTT. Drawing the rest from reference TRBV11-2 and TRBJ1-1, the complete variable domain is EAGVAQSPRYKIIEKRQSVAFWCNPISGHATLYWYQQILGQGPKLLIQFQNNGVVDDSQLPKDRFSAERLKGVDSTLKIQPAKLEDSAVYLCASSSMNTEAFFGQGTRLTVV.